The TCR beta chain under discussion was sequenced for a study of regulatory T cells in long-lasting Graves disease. Study-wide context: It was over 5 years of antithyroid drugs, with positive TSH receptor antibodies, that meant persistent Graves' disease.

This clonotype was seen once. The antigen remains undetermined. One base away lies a much larger clone, so this may be a sequencing read error. To make TCR beta libraries, researchers used iRepertoire HTBI primers and Arm-PCR of CDR3 regions. From the multiplex PCR reads, TCRdb called clonotypes with MiXCR, one entry per CDR3 protein. Of about 470,000 distinct CDR3 sequences listed, about 22% are singletons. Time point described: persistent/refractory GD, antithyroid drugs over 5 years with positive TRAb. Researchers made the TCR library from RNA that was extracted from PBMCs. General study points: The sample size was small, and this may have reduced accuracy. Relative to newly diagnosed Graves' patients, persistent ones had lower TCR diversity.

The TCR comes from a female donor with Graves disease. The sample consisted of peripheral blood mononuclear cells (PBMCs), taken when the disease was refractory, from a patient treated with antithyroid drugs.

CDR3 sequence (DNA): TGTGCCAGCAGCCCAGCCGGGACAGGGGAGGGCTATGGCTGCACCTTC. Residues: CASSPAGTGEGYGCTF. The V and J genes are TRBV2 and TRBJ1-2, with 10 positions matching TRBD1. The CDR3 is 16 residues long. The germline V gene has CDR1 SNHLY and CDR2 FYNNEI.